The text below deals with one T cell receptor (beta chain). Germline lookup yields CDR1 MNHEY and CDR2 SVGAGI. V was shortened by 4 bases and J by 0 bases, with 8 bases between the two germline ends. The CDR3 is made up of 14 amino acids. Profiling relied on immunoSEQ multiplex PCR, and the TCRdb table lists in-frame clones only, not all of them. Of 75,000 to 100,000 clones in the sample, around 96% were seen once. This sample is drawn from a study of technical replicates of blood from a few donors. This receptor was taken from a human donor in good health. The rearrangement links TRBV6-5 to TRBJ2-3; the D gene is possibly TRBD2 (5 bases). Sequencing was performed on T cells isolated from PBMCs. For the CDR3, the DNA is TGTGCCAGCAGTTCATTAGCGAGCACAGATACGCAGTATTTT. Translated, it gives CASSSLASTDTQYF.